The rows below give T cell receptor beta chains drawn from one sample of a study of T-cell memory formation after mild COVID-19. MiXCR was run by TCRdb on the 5' RACE reads, yielding one entry per CDR3 protein. Of 200,000 or so distinct CDR3 sequences in the sample, under 20% are singletons; the top ten hold under 2.5%. The sequenced sample was PBMCs or a T cell subset sorted from them (not recorded which). These TCRs come from an adult woman who had mild COVID-19 (a few samples of this study predate the infection). Cell type and time point are not known. CDR3s include the opening cysteine and the closing phenylalanine or tryptophan. The D gene is left open where the match is weak. Size tells how often a clone was seen (once, few, many) or the class of an expanded clone, and some rows leave it out.

>TRBD2|TRBV20-1|16|TRBJ2-5|NA
CSARTTSGGAGETQYF
TGCAGTGCTAGAACGACTAGCGGGGGGGCGGGGGAGACCCAGTACTTC
>NA|TRBV12-3/TRBV12-4|13|TRBJ1-4|many
CASSSELNEKLFF
TGTGCCAGCAGTTCCGAATTAAATGAAAAACTGTTTTTT
>NA|TRBV7-2|15|TRBJ2-5|NA
CASRFRDFPGETQYF
TGTGCCAGCAGATTCCGGGACTTCCCCGGGGAGACCCAGTACTTC
>NA|TRBV7-2|13|TRBJ2-7|many
CASSAGTDYEQYF
TGTGCCAGCAGCGCGGGGACAGACTACGAGCAGTACTTC
>TRBD2|TRBV20-1|14|TRBJ2-7|NA
CSAMAAGVAYEQYF
TGCAGTGCTATGGCTGCGGGAGTAGCCTACGAGCAGTACTTC
>NA|TRBV15|15|TRBJ2-7|NA
CATSRDTGRVYEQYF
TGTGCCACCAGCAGAGACACAGGGAGGGTCTACGAGCAGTACTTC
>NA|TRBV7-2|13|TRBJ1-1|NA
CASSFVRGTEAFF
TGTGCCAGCAGCTTTGTGCGGGGAACTGAAGCTTTCTTT
>NA|TRBV13|16|TRBJ2-1|NA
CASSFQFGSAYNEQFF
TGTGCCAGCAGCTTTCAGTTCGGTTCAGCCTACAATGAGCAGTTCTTC
>NA|TRBV2|13|TRBJ2-7|few
CASKVDGLVEQYF
TGTGCCAGCAAGGTGGACGGCCTCGTGGAGCAGTACTTC
>NA|TRBV30|14|TRBJ1-1|few
CAWRGTLPNTEAFF
TGTGCCTGGAGGGGGACACTACCCAACACTGAAGCTTTCTTT
>NA|TRBV7-8|14|TRBJ1-2|few
CASSFPGAFYGYTF
TGTGCCAGCAGCTTCCCCGGAGCATTCTATGGCTACACCTTC
>NA|TRBV6-1|14|TRBJ2-1|NA
CASRPGTSINEQFF
TGTGCCAGCAGGCCCGGGACATCCATCAATGAGCAGTTCTTC
>NA|TRBV20-1|14|TRBJ2-7|NA
CSASARGSNYEQYF
TGCAGTGCTAGCGCAAGGGGCAGTAACTACGAGCAGTACTTC
>NA|TRBV7-8|13|TRBJ2-5|NA
CASSPGPTETQYF
TGTGCCAGCAGCCCGGGGCCGACGGAGACCCAGTACTTC
>NA|TRBV12-3/TRBV12-4|14|TRBJ2-7|NA
CASRGGGTTYEQYF
TGTGCCAGCAGGGGCGGGGGCACGACCTACGAGCAGTACTTC
>NA|TRBV5-1|15|TRBJ2-7|few
CASSLMGQSSYEQYF
TGCGCCAGCAGCTTGATGGGACAAAGCTCCTACGAGCAGTACTTC
>NA|TRBV25-1|17|TRBJ2-2|few
CASSVLGGGPNTGELFF
TGTGCCAGCAGTGTCTTGGGAGGGGGGCCGAACACCGGGGAGCTGTTTTTT
>NA|TRBV5-1|14|TRBJ2-7|few
CASSLDSYPAQQYF
TGCGCCAGCAGCTTGGATAGCTACCCGGCCCAGCAGTACTTC
>NA|TRBV18|17|TRBJ2-3|NA
CASSPQQAGSSTDTQYF
TGTGCCAGCTCACCACAACAAGCGGGCTCGAGCACAGATACGCAGTATTTT
>TRBD1|TRBV5-1|15|TRBJ2-3|few
CASSLGQGTIGTQYF
TGCGCCAGCAGCTTGGGACAGGGTACGATCGGTACGCAGTATTTT
>NA|TRBV7-2|13|TRBJ1-1|few
CASSFQGNTEAFF
TGTGCCAGCAGCTTTCAGGGAAACACTGAAGCTTTCTTT
>TRBD1|TRBV12-3/TRBV12-4|17|TRBJ1-1|NA
CASRRGQGGTEGTEAFF
TGTGCCAGCAGGCGGGGGCAGGGGGGAACAGAGGGCACTGAAGCTTTCTTT
>NA|TRBV19|14|TRBJ2-5|few
CASSPTGGEETQYF
TGTGCCAGTAGTCCTACAGGGGGGGAAGAGACCCAGTACTTC
>NA|TRBV28|15|TRBJ2-1|few
CASSVGKLVRNEQFF
TGTGCCAGCAGTGTAGGAAAGCTGGTCCGCAATGAGCAGTTCTTC
>TRBD1|TRBV4-1|18|TRBJ2-1|NA
CASSQFGIGQGAYNEQFF
TGCGCCAGCAGCCAATTCGGAATAGGGCAGGGGGCCTACAATGAGCAGTTCTTC
>NA|TRBV7-2|14|TRBJ1-2|few
CASSLRGLDYGYTF
TGTGCCAGCAGCCTGAGGGGATTGGACTATGGCTACACCTTC
>TRBD2|TRBV30|13|TRBJ2-3|few
CAWKRGLADTQYF
TGTGCCTGGAAGCGGGGGCTGGCAGATACGCAGTATTTT
>TRBD1|TRBV4-3|18|TRBJ2-7|few
CASSQGRFLRDRAYEQYF
TGCGCCAGCAGCCAGGGAAGGTTCCTTCGGGACAGGGCCTACGAGCAGTACTTC
>TRBD1|TRBV6-4|16|TRBJ2-6|NA
CASSARTGSGANVLTF
TGTGCCAGCAGTGCCCGGACAGGGTCTGGGGCCAACGTCCTGACTTTC
>TRBD1|TRBV2|14|TRBJ1-4|NA
CASRRQGVDEKLFF
TGTGCCAGCAGAAGACAGGGCGTAGATGAAAAACTGTTTTTT
>NA|TRBV7-2|13|TRBJ2-1|NA
CASSARNLEKQFF
TGTGCCAGCAGCGCACGAAACCTCGAAAAGCAGTTCTTC
>TRBD2|TRBV6-2/TRBV6-3|17|TRBJ2-7|few
CASSYPSGGPFGDEQYF
TGTGCCAGCAGTTACCCCTCGGGGGGGCCCTTTGGGGACGAGCAGTACTTC
>NA|TRBV7-2|12|TRBJ1-4|few
CASSLADEKLFF
TGTGCCAGCAGCTTAGCAGATGAAAAACTGTTTTTT
>NA|TRBV7-2|13|TRBJ2-7|many
CASSFGALYEQYF
TGTGCCAGCAGCTTCGGGGCGCTCTACGAGCAGTACTTC
>NA|TRBV5-1|15|TRBJ2-3|NA
CASSLEWRSTDTQYF
TGCGCCAGCAGCTTGGAGTGGCGGAGCACAGATACGCAGTATTTT
>NA|TRBV6-2/TRBV6-3|14|TRBJ2-5|few
CASSYRAGKETQYF
TGTGCCAGCAGTTACCGGGCGGGAAAAGAGACCCAGTACTTC
>NA|TRBV24-1|11|TRBJ1-2|NA
CATSSGYGYTF
TGTGCCACCAGTTCCGGCTATGGCTACACCTTC
>TRBD1|TRBV12-3/TRBV12-4|14|TRBJ1-1|NA
CASTWDRENTEAFF
TGTGCCAGCACCTGGGACAGGGAAAACACTGAAGCTTTCTTT
>NA|TRBV18|16|TRBJ1-1|NA
CASSPQAGFMNTEAFF
TGTGCCAGCTCACCACAGGCAGGGTTCATGAACACTGAAGCTTTCTTT
>NA|TRBV9|11|TRBJ1-1|NA
CASSSPRGAFF
TGTGCCAGCAGCTCCCCTCGGGGGGCTTTCTTT
>NA|TRBV3-1|14|TRBJ1-1|few
CASSQEGGDGGAFF
TGTGCCAGCAGCCAAGAAGGAGGAGATGGTGGAGCTTTCTTT
>NA|TRBV7-6|15|TRBJ2-3|NA
CASSLAGAATDTQYF
TGTGCCAGCAGCTTAGCCGGGGCCGCCACAGATACGCAGTATTTT
>TRBD2|TRBV20-1|14|TRBJ2-1|few
CSARDPLAGYEQFF
TGCAGTGCTAGAGATCCTCTAGCGGGGTATGAGCAGTTCTTC
>NA|TRBV7-2|12|TRBJ2-7|many
CASSLDPYEQYF
TGTGCCAGCAGCTTAGACCCCTACGAGCAGTACTTC
>TRBD2|TRBV9|15|TRBJ2-1|few
CASRAVAGEYNEQFF
TGTGCCAGCAGGGCGGTAGCGGGAGAATACAATGAGCAGTTCTTC
>NA|TRBV24-1|16|TRBJ2-3|few
CATSDSTQGGTDTQYF
TGTGCCACCAGTGATTCGACACAAGGAGGCACAGATACGCAGTATTTT
>NA|TRBV7-2|11|TRBJ2-3|few
CASTVSGTQYF
TGTGCCAGCACCGTGAGCGGTACGCAGTATTTT
>TRBD2|TRBV20-1|20|TRBJ2-1|many
CSARGRDRGLAGGRGNEQFF
TGCAGTGCTAGAGGCCGGGACAGAGGACTAGCGGGGGGCCGAGGCAATGAGCAGTTCTTC
>TRBD2|TRBV12-3/TRBV12-4|15|TRBJ2-1|NA
CASTHAGGLNNEQFF
TGTGCCAGCACCCATGCGGGGGGCCTAAACAATGAGCAGTTCTTC
>TRBD2|TRBV19|17|TRBJ2-3|NA
CASSILGLDLGTDTQYF
TGTGCCAGTAGTATTCTCGGACTAGATTTGGGCACAGATACGCAGTATTTT
>NA|TRBV6-2/TRBV6-3|16|TRBJ2-4|NA
CASSSMGGKAKNIQYF
TGTGCCAGCAGTTCCATGGGGGGAAAGGCCAAAAACATTCAGTACTTC
>NA|TRBV29-1|14|TRBJ1-1|few
CSVEGRLMNTEAFF
TGCAGCGTTGAAGGACGCCTGATGAACACTGAAGCTTTCTTT